Described below is a single T cell receptor (beta chain) sequence and its context. Data came from immunoSEQ multiplex PCR; TCRdb stores just in-frame clones and leaves some out. The top ten hold 2% to 2.5% of the sample, which has 250,000 to 300,000 clones, 89% seen once. This sample was taken from a study of blood T cell repertoires in COVID-19. Study summary: Samples of COVID-19 (acute and convalescent) were obtained from the United States, Italy and Spain. PBMCs, B-cell-depleted T cells, or T cells were the source of the cDNA or gDNA that made up the material.

The source is a man aged 45 to 65 with acute or convalescent COVID-19. The material sequenced was peripheral blood.

The CDR3 sequence is CASSLAGTVNTEAFF. The CDR3 DNA sequence: TGTGCCAGCAGCTTGGCGGGGACAGTGAACACTGAAGCTTTCTTT. The V and J genes are TRBV5-5 and TRBJ1-1; 7 bases fit TRBD1. CDR3 length equals 15 residues. Germline loops: CDR1 SGHKS, CDR2 YYEKEE (reference sequence). Unmatched junction bases numbered 2, after V lost 0 bases and J lost 0 bases.